The TCR beta chain described here comes from a study of blood T cell repertoires in COVID-19. Study summary: Donors in the United States, Italy and Spain gave samples during acute or convalescent COVID-19. Sample material is recorded as cDNA or gDNA derived from T cells, B-cell-depleted T cells, or PBMCs.

Germline V gives CDR1 LGHDT, CDR2 YNNKEL (reference sequence). V was shortened by 0 bases and J by 5 bases, with 5 bases between the two germline ends. The CDR3 runs 13 residues. This clone was counted once. The Seattle site enrolled patients during active infection and followed them longitudinally. Using immunoSEQ multiplex PCR, the repertoire was profiled, and TCRdb retains in-frame clones only, with some absent. Of some 170,000 clones listed, 87% were seen once; the top ten hold 9.5% to 15%. This chain connects TRBV3-1 (or the pseudogene TRBV3-2) to TRBJ1-5; D call uncertain. The clonotype comes from a woman in her seventies with COVID-19, enrolled during active disease. The sample consisted of peripheral blood. CDR3: CASSQDPDQPQHF. In nucleotides, the CDR3 is TGTGCCAGCAGCCAAGATCCCGATCAGCCCCAGCATTTT.